This TCR beta chain was recorded in a study of T cells in Graves' hyperthyroidism and ophthalmopathy. Study conclusions and caveats: Model predictions of ophthalmopathy came a median 6.5 months before onset. Researchers report that a 13 V-J model separated ophthalmopathy from stable hyperthyroidism.

The sample holds many counts of this clonotype. Its target is not known. Diagnostic decisions used clinical symptoms, serum thyroxine and TRAb, thyroid ultrasound and orbital computed tomography. The source material, RNA transcripts, was used to amplify TCR beta CDR3 regions. The TCR CDR3 was amplified in a first-round RT-PCR using the HTBI primer set. MiXCR, run by TCRdb on the multiplex PCR reads, gives a single entry per CDR3 protein. The sample consists of about 590,000 distinct CDR3 sequences, approximately 15% of them appearing once. The CDR3 sequence is 17 residues long. V was trimmed by 6 bases and J by 4 bases, leaving 24 bases between them. Germline CDR1 MNHEY, CDR2 SMNVEV (reference sequence).

The sequencing input was blood. The TCR originated in a woman between 18 and 29 years old with Graves' ophthalmopathy. The V call is TRBV27, the J call TRBJ1-2; maybe TRBD1 (6 bases). Here the CDR3 DNA reads TGTGCCAGCAGCCATACCCCCGGGACATATCTGGGCTATGGCTACACCTTC. Translation: CASSHTPGTYLGYGYTF.